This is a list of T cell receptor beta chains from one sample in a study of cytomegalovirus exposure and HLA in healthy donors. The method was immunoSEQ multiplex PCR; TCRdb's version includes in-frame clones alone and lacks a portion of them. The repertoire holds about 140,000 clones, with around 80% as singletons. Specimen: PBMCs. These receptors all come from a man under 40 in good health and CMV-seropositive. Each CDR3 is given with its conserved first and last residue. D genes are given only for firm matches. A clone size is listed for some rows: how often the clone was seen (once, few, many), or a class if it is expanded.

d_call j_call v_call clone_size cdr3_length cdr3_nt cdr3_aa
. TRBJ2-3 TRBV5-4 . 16 TGTGCCAGCAGCCCGGCTGGCCTCGGGAGCACAGATACGCAGTATTTT CASSPAGLGSTDTQYF
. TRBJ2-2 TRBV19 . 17 TGTGCCAGTAGTATTTCCCTAGGACAGTTGGCGAGCGGGGAGCTGTTTTTT CASSISLGQLASGELFF
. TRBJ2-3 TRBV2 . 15 TGTGCCAGCAGTATCCCGGGGTACCGCACAGATACGCAGTATTTT CASSIPGYRTDTQYF
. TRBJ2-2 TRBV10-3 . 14 TGTGCCATCAGTGAGTTCGGTAACACCGGGGAGCTGTTTTTT CAISEFGNTGELFF
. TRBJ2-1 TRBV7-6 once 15 TGTGCCAGCAGCTTAGTCGAGACTACCTACAATGAGCAGTTCTTC CASSLVETTYNEQFF
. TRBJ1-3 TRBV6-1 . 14 TGTGCCACCACCGGGGGGTACTCTGGAAACACCATATATTTT CATTGGYSGNTIYF
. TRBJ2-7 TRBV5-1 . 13 TGCGCCAGCAGCTCCACGACGGGCTACGAGCAGTACTTC CASSSTTGYEQYF
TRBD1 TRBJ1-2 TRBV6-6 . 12 TGTGCCACCCACAGGGGTAACTATGGCTACACCTTC CATHRGNYGYTF
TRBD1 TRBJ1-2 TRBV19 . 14 TGTGCCAGTAATGAGGACAGGGGGCATCATGGCTACACCTTC CASNEDRGHHGYTF
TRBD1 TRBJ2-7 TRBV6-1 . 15 TGTGCCAGCAGGATGCGGACAGGGGATACCTACGAGCAGTACTTC CASRMRTGDTYEQYF
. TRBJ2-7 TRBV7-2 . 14 TGTGCCAGCAGCTTAGTGCCAGATAACTACGAGCAGTACTTC CASSLVPDNYEQYF
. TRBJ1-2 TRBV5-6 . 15 TGTGCCAGCAGCCCGACCGCAGGGGCTCATCATGGCTACACCTTC CASSPTAGAHHGYTF
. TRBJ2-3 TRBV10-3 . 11 TGTGCCACATCCCCCACAGATACGCAGTATTTT CATSPTDTQYF
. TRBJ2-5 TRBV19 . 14 TGTGCCAGTTCAATCGGATCCGGGTTCGAGACCCAGTACTTC CASSIGSGFETQYF
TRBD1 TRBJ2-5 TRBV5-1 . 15 TGCGCCAGCAGCTTGGAGGGGACAGGGCAAGAGACCCAGTACTTC CASSLEGTGQETQYF
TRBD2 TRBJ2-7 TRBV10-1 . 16 TGCGCCAGCAGTGAAAGTGTCCTAGCGGGAGGATACGAGCAGTACTTC CASSESVLAGGYEQYF
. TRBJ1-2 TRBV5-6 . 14 TGTGCCAGCAGCTTGGAGGCGGGTAACTATGGCTACACCTTC CASSLEAGNYGYTF
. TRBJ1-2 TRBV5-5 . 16 TGTGCCAGCAGCTTGGCCTTCGTGGGGGGGTTCGACGGCTACACCTTC CASSLAFVGGFDGYTF
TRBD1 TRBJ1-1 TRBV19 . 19 TGTGCCAGTAGGGAAAACACAGGGGTGGGCCGACACCGGTCATCTGAAGCTTTCTTT CASRENTGVGRHRSSEAFF
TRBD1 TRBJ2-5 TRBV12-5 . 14 TGTGCTAGTGCCCCGGGACAGTTTCCCGAGACCCAGTACTTC CASAPGQFPETQYF
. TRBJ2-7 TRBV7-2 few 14 TGTGCCAGCAGCTCAGTGGGGCCGCCCTACGAGCAGTACTTC CASSSVGPPYEQYF
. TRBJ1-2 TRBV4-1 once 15 TGCGCCAGCAGCCAAGTCCCAGGGGAGGGGTATGGCTACACCTTC CASSQVPGEGYGYTF
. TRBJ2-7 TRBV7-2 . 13 TGTGCCAGCAGCTTAGAATCCTTGAGCGAGCAGTACTTC CASSLESLSEQYF
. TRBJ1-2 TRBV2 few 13 TGTGCCAGCAGTCCACGGGGAGGGTATGGCTACACCTTC CASSPRGGYGYTF
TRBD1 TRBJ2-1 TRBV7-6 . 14 TGTGCCAGCAGCTTAGGGACAGGGAACAATGAGCAGTTCTTC CASSLGTGNNEQFF
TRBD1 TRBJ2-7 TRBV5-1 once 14 TGCGCCAGCAGCACCGGGACAGGGGGCCTCGAGCAGTACTTC CASSTGTGGLEQYF
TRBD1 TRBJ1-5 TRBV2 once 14 TGTGCCAGCACGTTACAGGGGAACAATCAGCCCCAGCATTTT CASTLQGNNQPQHF
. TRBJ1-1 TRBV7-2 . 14 TGTGCCAGCAGCCGTACAGGGCCGAACACTGAAGCTTTCTTT CASSRTGPNTEAFF
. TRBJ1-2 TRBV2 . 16 TGTGCCAGCAGTGAAGCGCACGGGCGGGCTAACTATGGCTACACCTTC CASSEAHGRANYGYTF
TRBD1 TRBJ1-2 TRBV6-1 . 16 TGTGCCAGCAGTGAAGCGTGGGGACAGGGAAGCTATGGCTACACCTTC CASSEAWGQGSYGYTF
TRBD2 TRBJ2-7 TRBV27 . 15 TGTGCCAGCACCCCCGGGACTAGCGGAACCTACGAGCAGTACTTC CASTPGTSGTYEQYF
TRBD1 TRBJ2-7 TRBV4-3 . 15 TGCGCCAGCAGCCAAGACAGGCAGGGGGCCTACGAGCAGTACTTC CASSQDRQGAYEQYF
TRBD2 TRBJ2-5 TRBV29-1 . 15 TGCAGCGGTAGTTCGAGCGGGGCCATCCAAGAGACCCAGTACTTC CSGSSSGAIQETQYF
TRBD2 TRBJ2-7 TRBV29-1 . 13 TGCAGCGTTGCCCCGGGACTAGCGACCGAGCAGTACTTC CSVAPGLATEQYF
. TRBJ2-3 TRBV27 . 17 TGTGCCAGCAGCCGCTCACTAGCCCGAATTAACACAGATACGCAGTATTTT CASSRSLARINTDTQYF
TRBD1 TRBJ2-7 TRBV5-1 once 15 TGCGCCAGCAGCGACGGGACAGGACTATCCTACGAGCAGTACTTC CASSDGTGLSYEQYF
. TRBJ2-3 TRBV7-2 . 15 TGTGCCAGCAGCCCGAGCAGGGTAGGGGGAGATACGCAGTATTTT CASSPSRVGGDTQYF
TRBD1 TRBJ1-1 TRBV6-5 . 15 TGTGCCAGCAGTCCTTTTAGGGGGCCCGGCGCTGAAGCTTTCTTT CASSPFRGPGAEAFF
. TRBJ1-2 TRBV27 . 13 TGTGCCAGCAGTCCCGGGATTGGCTATGGCTACACCTTC CASSPGIGYGYTF
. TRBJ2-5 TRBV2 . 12 TGTGCCAGCAGCTTAGACAGGGAGACCCAGTACTTC CASSLDRETQYF
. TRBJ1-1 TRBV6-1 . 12 TGTGCCAGCAGAGAGAGGAGCACTGAAGCTTTCTTT CASRERSTEAFF
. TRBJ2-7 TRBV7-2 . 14 TGTGCCAGCAGCTTAAGGGCGGGAACCTACGAGCAGTACTTC CASSLRAGTYEQYF
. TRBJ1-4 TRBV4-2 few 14 TGTGCCAGCAGCCAAGAGCAGGTTAATGAAAAACTGTTTTTT CASSQEQVNEKLFF
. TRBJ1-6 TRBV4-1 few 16 TGCGCCAGCAGCCAACCCCGCTCAGGGTGGCGCTCACCCCTCCACTTT CASSQPRSGWRSPLHF
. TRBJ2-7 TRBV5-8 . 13 TGTGCCAGCAGCTTCAAGCACCAATACGAGCAGTACTTC CASSFKHQYEQYF
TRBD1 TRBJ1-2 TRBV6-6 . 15 TGTGCCAGCACGTGGACAGGGAGGGGAGGCGAGAGCTACACCTTC CASTWTGRGGESYTF
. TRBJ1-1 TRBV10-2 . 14 TGCGCCAGCAGAGACAGGACCTCGAACACTGAAGCTTTCTTT CASRDRTSNTEAFF
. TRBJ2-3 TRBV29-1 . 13 TGCAGCGTTCGAAGCGGGTTCACAGATACGCAGTATTTT CSVRSGFTDTQYF
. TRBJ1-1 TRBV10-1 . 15 TGCGCCAGCAGTGAGTCCCCCGGCGGGTACACTGAAGCTTTCTTT CASSESPGGYTEAFF
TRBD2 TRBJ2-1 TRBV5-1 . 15 TGCGCCAGCAGCCCAGTAGCGGGGTACGCCAATGAGCAGTTCTTC CASSPVAGYANEQFF
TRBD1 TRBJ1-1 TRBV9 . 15 TGTGCCAGCAGTTCCTCAGGGGGACTGAACACTGAAGCTTTCTTT CASSSSGGLNTEAFF
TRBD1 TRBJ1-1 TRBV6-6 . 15 TGTGCCAGCAGTTACAGGACAGGGTACGGCACTGAAGCTTTCTTT CASSYRTGYGTEAFF